Following are 26 T cell receptor beta chains from one sample sequenced in a study of tumor-infiltrating lymphocytes in localized non-small cell lung cancer. Sequencing used immunoSEQ multiplex PCR; TCRdb keeps in-frame clones, though not all of them. The sample shows more than 15,000 clones, 60% to 85% of them seen only once. The sequenced material came from lung tumor tissue. The receptors stem from a human donor with non-small cell lung cancer.

The genes are TRBV27 and TRBJ1-5; 9 positions agree with TRBD1. J lost 2 bases, V lost 4 bases, and 3 bases had no gene match. This CDR3 has 15 amino acids. CDR1 MNHEY and CDR2 SMNVEV come from the germline V gene (reference sequence). The CDR3 loop is CASSSWTGGNQPQHF. The CDR3 bases are TGTGCCAGCAGTTCCTGGACAGGGGGCAATCAGCCCCAGCATTTT.

This clone showed up just a few times. This sequence joins TRBV7-3 and TRBJ2-1; D possibly corresponds to TRBD2 (7 bases). The germline V gene encodes CDR1 SGHTA and CDR2 FQGTGA. Trimming left V 9 bases short and J 9 bases short, with 21 bases between. This CDR3 region has 14 residues. The CDR3 loop is CASRAGEGESEQFF. CDR3 sequence (DNA): TGTGCCAGTCGGGCAGGGGAGGGGGAAAGTGAGCAGTTCTTC.

A remark on this clone: A read error may account for a junction end that differs from germline. The rearrangement joins TRBV7-8 to TRBJ1-4; D perhaps matches TRBD1 (6 bases). The germline gives CDR1 SGHVS, CDR2 FQNEAQ. CDR3 size: 13 residues. The CDR3 sequence is CASSLGTTGSREF. The CDR3 bases are TGTGCCAGCAGCTTAGGGACAACAGGGTCGAGGGAATTT.

The chain links TRBV30 to TRBJ2-1; D not resolved. V was shortened by 2 bases and J by 3 bases, with 17 bases between the two germline ends. This CDR3 is 16 amino acids long. Germline CDR1 reads GTSNPN; CDR2 reads SVGIG (reference sequence). CDR3 sequence: CAWSPLHSLIYNEQFF. CDR3 bases: TGTGCCTGGAGTCCACTCCACAGCCTCATCTACAATGAGCAGTTCTTC. The whole variable domain, filled in from reference TRBV30 and TRBJ2-1, reads SQTIHQWPATLVQPVGSPLSLECTVEGTSNPNLYWYRQAAGRGLQLLFYSVGIGQISSEVPQNLSASRPQDRQFILSSKKLLLSDSGFYLCAWSPLHSLIYNEQFFGPGTRLTVL.

As for this clone: At the DNA level, this CDR3 is encoded by other sequences in the same sample as well. The J gene is TRBJ1-1, the V gene TRBV4-2; 7 nucleotides line up with TRBD1. CDR3 length: 16 residues. Trimming at V came to 0 bases and at J to 4 bases, leaving 8 bases not matched to a gene. Germline V gene data show CDR1 as LGHNA and CDR2 as YNFKEQ. The CDR3 region has the DNA TGTGCCAGCAGCCAAGAGGAGGGGGCTCGCGGCACTGAAGCTTTCTTT. Its protein product is CASSQEEGARGTEAFF.

The V call is TRBV19, the J call TRBJ1-1, with unresolved D. The CDR3 has 14 residues. Germline lookup yields CDR1 LNHDA and CDR2 SQIVND (reference sequence). The germline V and J ends were trimmed by 3 bases and 4 bases, with 12 bases remaining between them. The DNA for the CDR3 is TGTGCCAGTAGTATTGGTGCAGGATCCACTGAAGCTTTCTTT. Translation gives CASSIGAGSTEAFF.

This clone appeared a single time. This chain uses TRBV27 with TRBJ2-3; D is undetermined. Trimming removed 1 base at V and 2 bases at J, with 19 bases between. The CDR3 is 18 amino acids. Germline V lookup: CDR1 MNHEY, CDR2 SMNVEV (reference sequence). The CDR3 protein is CASSLFYVAAYFTDTQYF. CDR3 nucleotide sequence: TGTGCCAGCAGTTTATTTTACGTGGCAGCCTATTTCACAGATACGCAGTATTTT.

In this sample, this clone turned up a few times. The chain uses TRBV4-1 and TRBJ1-4, with a tentative D call TRBD1 (6 bases). Germline loops: CDR1 MGHRA, CDR2 YSYEKL. The V gene lost 3 bases and the J gene lost 3 bases, with 11 bases spanning the gap. This CDR3 comprises 15 residues. In DNA, the CDR3 is TGCGCCAGCAGCCAGGGGGCGCAAGCTAATGAAAAACTGTTTTTT. Encoded protein: CASSQGAQANEKLFF.

The chain employs TRBV27 and TRBJ2-7; D gene uncertain. The CDR3 runs to 13 residues. Germline-derived CDR1 and CDR2 are MNHEY and SMNVEV (reference sequence). Trimming took 5 bases from V and 3 from J, leaving 11 bases between them. The CDR3 spells CASSPRPDYEQYF. The CDR3 region has the DNA TGTGCCAGCAGTCCGCGACCCGACTACGAGCAGTACTTC.

The chain has TRBV19 and TRBJ2-7, with D perhaps being TRBD1 or TRBD2 (5 bases each). The CDR3 loop spans 14 amino acids. CDR1 and CDR2 (germline): LNHDA, SQIVND (reference sequence). Trimming removed 4 bases at V and 3 bases at J, with 13 bases between. As DNA, the CDR3 is TGTGCCAGTAGTAGGGACGGCCAGCTCTACGAGCAGTACTTC. Translating gives CASSRDGQLYEQYF.

The chain couples TRBV14 to TRBJ2-7; 8 bases are a match to TRBD1. Trimming at V came to 6 bases and at J to 5 bases, leaving 9 bases not matched to a gene. Looked up from germline, CDR1 is SGHDN and CDR2 is FVKESK. This CDR3 contains 14 residues. CDR3 DNA: TGTGCCAGCAGGTCTCACTCAGGGGGCGACGAGCAGTACTTC. Translating it yields CASRSHSGGDEQYF. Full variable domain (remainder filled in from reference TRBV14 and TRBJ2-7): EAGVTQFPSHSVIEKGQTVTLRCDPISGHDNLYWYRRVMGKEIKFLLHFVKESKQDESGMPNNRFLAERTGGTYSTLKVQPAELEDSGVYFCASRSHSGGDEQYFGPGTRLTVT.

The V gene is TRBV18, the J gene TRBJ2-1; 9 bases agree with TRBD1. Germline V gives CDR1 KGHSH, CDR2 LQKENI. The CDR3 totals 15 residues. V lost 3 bases and J lost 2; bases outside the gene matches: 2. For the CDR3, the DNA is TGTGCCAGCTCACCGGGACAGGGAACCTACAATGAGCAGTTCTTC. This encodes CASSPGQGTYNEQFF. Using reference TRBV18 and TRBJ2-1 for the parts outside the CDR3, the full variable domain is NAGVMQNPRHLVRRRGQEARLRCSPMKGHSHVYWYRQLPEEGLKFMVYLQKENIIDESGMPKERFSAEFPKEGPSILRIQQVVRGDSAAYFCASSPGQGTYNEQFFGPGTRLTVL.

The V gene is TRBV30, the J gene TRBJ1-1; no reliable D call. Germline V CDR1 and CDR2: GTSNPN, SVGIG (reference sequence). Trimming left V 3 bases short and J 4 bases short, with 9 bases between. The CDR3 is 12 amino acids. DNA for the CDR3: TGTGCCTGGAGCAAGGGCGGCACTGAAGCTTTCTTT. This translates into CAWSKGGTEAFF.

The rearrangement uses TRBV28 and TRBJ2-6; D unclear. This CDR3 spans 13 amino acids. Between the trimmed V and J ends, which lost 10 bases and 0 bases, there was a span of 7 bases. Germline V gene data show CDR1 as MDHEN and CDR2 as SYDVKM. The CDR3 coding sequence is TGTGCCACCGACAACTCTGGGGCCAACGTCCTGACTTTC. Amino acid sequence: CATDNSGANVLTF.

The chain couples TRBV6-5 to TRBJ1-3; 12 nucleotides line up with TRBD1. There are 16 residues in the CDR3. CDR1 and CDR2 from the germline V gene are MNHEY and SVGAGI. V trimming: 4 bases; J trimming: 3 bases; junction bases outside the gene matches: 4. The CDR3 bases are TGTGCCAGCAGTTCCGGGACAGGGGGCTATGGAAACACCATATATTTT. As protein: CASSSGTGGYGNTIYF.

The chain combines TRBV29-1 with TRBJ2-1, with 9 bases that match TRBD1. J was trimmed by 2 bases and V by 6 bases; bases with no gene match: 8. Germline assignment: CDR1 SQVTM and CDR2 ANQGSEA. The length of the CDR3 is 15 residues. CDR3: CSVNRQGGTYNEQFF. The DNA for the CDR3 is TGCAGCGTCAACCGACAGGGGGGGACCTACAATGAGCAGTTCTTC.

The chain employs TRBV19 and TRBJ2-1; 8 bases line up with TRBD2. This CDR3 is 13 amino acids long. V trimming: 7 bases; J trimming: 7 bases; junction bases outside the gene matches: 6. CDR1 and CDR2 (germline): LNHDA, SQIVND (reference sequence). As DNA, the CDR3 is TGTGCCAGTAACCCGCGGGGGGCGAATGAGCAGTTCTTC. It specifies CASNPRGANEQFF.

The chain couples TRBV4-1 to TRBJ1-1; unclear D gene. The germline V and J ends were trimmed by 1 base and 0 bases, with 9 bases remaining between them. Germline CDR1 MGHRA, CDR2 YSYEKL. CDR3 length: 15 residues. This chain's CDR3 is CASSQVTKMNTEAFF. The CDR3 DNA reads TGCGCCAGCAGCCAAGTGACCAAAATGAACACTGAAGCTTTCTTT.

This clone was counted a few times. The gene calls are TRBV5-1 and TRBJ2-2; no firm D call. V lost 5 bases to trimming and J lost 5 bases, with 13 bases between them. The V gene's germline CDR1 is SGHRS and CDR2 YFSETQ. The CDR3 has 14 amino acids. The CDR3 sequence: CASSGSLQTGELFF. CDR3 bases: TGCGCCAGCAGTGGTTCCCTACAGACCGGGGAGCTGTTTTTT.

The V call is TRBV27, the J call TRBJ1-1; a possible D gene is TRBD1 (6 bases). The V and J ends lost 8 bases and 0 bases respectively, with 13 bases between them. The V gene's germline CDR1 is MNHEY and CDR2 SMNVEV (reference sequence). The CDR3 runs to 14 residues. In DNA form, the CDR3 reads TGTGCCAGCGGTGCGGACAGAATGAACACTGAAGCTTTCTTT. As protein: CASGADRMNTEAFF.

This clone was observed once. The V gene is TRBV19, the J gene TRBJ2-3; 7 nucleotides match TRBD1. The CDR3 length is 15 residues. Germline CDR1 reads LNHDA; CDR2 reads SQIVND (reference sequence). With V trimmed by 6 bases and J by 3 bases, 9 bases remained unmatched. The CDR3 spells CASSAPTGLTDTQYF. In DNA, the CDR3 is TGTGCCAGTAGCGCACCGACAGGGTTGACAGATACGCAGTATTTT.

The V and J genes are TRBV30 and TRBJ1-4; unclear D gene. V lost 0 bases and J 8 bases, leaving 13 bases between the germline ends. There are 14 residues in the CDR3. CDR1 is GTSNPN and CDR2 is SVGIG in the germline V gene (reference sequence). The CDR3 here is CAWSVSRSAEKLFF. The CDR3 DNA reads TGTGCCTGGAGTGTCAGTCGGTCCGCGGAAAAACTGTTTTTT.

The chain has TRBV2 and TRBJ1-2; D is unclear. This CDR3 has 11 residues. CDR1 SNHLY and CDR2 FYNNEI come from the germline V gene. The V and J ends lost 7 bases and 0 bases respectively, with 3 bases between them. This chain's CDR3 is CASNSNYGYTF. For the CDR3, the DNA is TGTGCCAGCAATTCTAACTATGGCTACACCTTC. The full variable domain, with the rest looked up from reference TRBV2 and TRBJ1-2, is EPEVTQTPSHQVTQMGQEVILRCVPISNHLYFYWYRQILGQKVEFLVSFYNNEISEKSEIFDDQFSVERPDGSNFTLKIRSTKLEDSAMYFCASNSNYGYTFGSGTRLTVV.

This chain joins TRBV29-1 and TRBJ2-1; no clear D gene. Germline CDR1 reads SQVTM; CDR2 reads ANQGSEA. The V and J ends lost 4 bases and 0 bases respectively, with 7 bases between them. This CDR3 contains 13 residues. The CDR3 spells CSVVPVSYNEQFF. The CDR3 region has the DNA TGCAGCGTTGTCCCGGTCTCCTACAATGAGCAGTTCTTC.

The V and J genes are TRBV28 and TRBJ1-5; D is unresolved. The CDR3 has 16 amino acids. V was trimmed by 3 bases and J by 0 bases, leaving 12 bases between them. The germline gives CDR1 MDHEN, CDR2 SYDVKM. CDR3 nucleotides: TGTGCCAGCAGTTTTCTGAGCAGGCTTAGCAATCAGCCCCAGCATTTT. It specifies CASSFLSRLSNQPQHF.

This clone was detected only once. The chain couples TRBV5-6 to TRBJ2-5; D unresolved. The CDR3 is 15 residues long. V dropped 2 bases and J dropped 2 bases, with 13 bases sitting between them. In germline, CDR1 is SGHDT, CDR2 YYEEEE. As DNA, the CDR3 is TGTGCCAGCAGCTTAAGGTCCCTCTCACAAGAGACCCAGTACTTC. This codes for CASSLRSLSQETQYF. The complete variable domain, with remaining parts taken from reference TRBV5-6 and TRBJ2-5, reads DAGVTQSPTHLIKTRGQQVTLRCSPKSGHDTVSWYQQALGQGPQFIFQYYEEEERQRGNFPDRFSGHQFPNYSSELNVNALLLGDSALYLCASSLRSLSQETQYFGPGTRLLVL.